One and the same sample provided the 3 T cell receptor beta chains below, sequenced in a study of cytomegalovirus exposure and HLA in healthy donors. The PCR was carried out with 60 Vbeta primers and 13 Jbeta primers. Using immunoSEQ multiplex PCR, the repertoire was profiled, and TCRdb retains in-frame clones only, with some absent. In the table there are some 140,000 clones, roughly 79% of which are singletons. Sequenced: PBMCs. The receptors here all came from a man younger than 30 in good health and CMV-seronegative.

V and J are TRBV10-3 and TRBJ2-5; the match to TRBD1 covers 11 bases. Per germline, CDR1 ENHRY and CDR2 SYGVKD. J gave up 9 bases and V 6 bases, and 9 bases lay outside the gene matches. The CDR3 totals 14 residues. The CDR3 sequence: CAIRGQGVGEAQYF. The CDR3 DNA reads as TGTGCCATCAGGGGACAGGGGGTGGGGGAGGCCCAGTACTTC.

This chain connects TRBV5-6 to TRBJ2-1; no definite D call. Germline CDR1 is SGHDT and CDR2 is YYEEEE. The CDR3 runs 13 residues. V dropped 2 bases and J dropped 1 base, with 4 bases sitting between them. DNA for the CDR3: TGTGCCAGCAGCTTTGCGTCCTACAATGAGCAGTTCTTC. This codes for CASSFASYNEQFF.

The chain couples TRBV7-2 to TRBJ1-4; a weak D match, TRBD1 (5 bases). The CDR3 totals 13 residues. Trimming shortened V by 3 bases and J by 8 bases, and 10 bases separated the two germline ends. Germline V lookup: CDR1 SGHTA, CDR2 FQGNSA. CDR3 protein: CASSFRTGEKLFF. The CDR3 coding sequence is TGTGCCAGCAGCTTCCGTACAGGAGAAAAACTGTTTTTT.